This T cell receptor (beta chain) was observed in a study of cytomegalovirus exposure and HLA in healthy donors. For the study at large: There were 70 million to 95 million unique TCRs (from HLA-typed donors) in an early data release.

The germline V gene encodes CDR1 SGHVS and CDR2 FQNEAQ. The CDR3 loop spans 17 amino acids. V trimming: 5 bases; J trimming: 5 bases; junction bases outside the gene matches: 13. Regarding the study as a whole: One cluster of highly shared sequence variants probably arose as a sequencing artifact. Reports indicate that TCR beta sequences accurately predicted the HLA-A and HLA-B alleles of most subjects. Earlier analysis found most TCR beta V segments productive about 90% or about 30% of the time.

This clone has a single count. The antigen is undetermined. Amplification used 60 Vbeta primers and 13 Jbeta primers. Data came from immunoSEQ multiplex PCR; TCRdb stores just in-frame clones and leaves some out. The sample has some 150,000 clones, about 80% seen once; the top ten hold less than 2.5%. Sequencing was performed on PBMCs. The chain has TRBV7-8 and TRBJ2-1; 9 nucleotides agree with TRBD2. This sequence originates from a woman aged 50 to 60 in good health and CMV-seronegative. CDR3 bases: TGTGCCAGCAGCCCTAGCGGGACCCCACGGACGAACAATGAGCAGTTCTTC. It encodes CASSPSGTPRTNNEQFF. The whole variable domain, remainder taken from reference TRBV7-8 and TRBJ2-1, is GAGVSQSPRYKVAKRGQDVALRCDPISGHVSLFWYQQALGQGPEFLTYFQNEAQLDKSGLPSDRFFAERPEGSVSTLKIQRTQQEDSAVYLCASSPSGTPRTNNEQFFGPGTRLTVL.